What follows are 16 T cell receptor beta chains derived from one specimen sequenced in a study of beta chain features in type 1 diabetes. Expressed TCRB transcripts got sequenced, as all isolated RNA was reverse transcribed. Measured with immunoSEQ multiplex PCR; TCRdb has only the in-frame clones, and not every one. The table has 970,000 or so clones, roughly 15% seen once; the top ten hold 0.023%. The source material was naive CD4+ T cells from blood. The receptors were sampled from a woman under 30 in good health.

This clone was detected a few times. The V and J genes are TRBV6-6 and TRBJ1-2; D remains ambiguous. Germline CDR1 is MNHNY and CDR2 is SVGAGI (reference sequence). The V and J ends lost 6 bases and 8 bases respectively, with 16 bases between them. The CDR3 is 13 amino acids. In nucleotides, the CDR3 is TGTGCCAGCAGACCGACCGCCCGGGAGGGCTACACCTTC. This translates into CASRPTAREGYTF.

The rearrangement uses TRBV5-6 and TRBJ2-3; D might be TRBD1 (5 bases). Germline lookup yields CDR1 SGHDT and CDR2 YYEEEE. The germline V and J ends were trimmed by 0 bases and 4 bases, with 12 bases remaining between them. CDR3 length: 15 amino acids. CDR3 nucleotide sequence: TGTGCCAGCAGCTTGGGATGGAGCAGGGCAGATACGCAGTATTTT. Its protein product is CASSLGWSRADTQYF.

This rearrangement joins TRBV6-1 to TRBJ2-3, with D uncertain. V was shortened by 2 bases and J by 2 bases, with 11 bases between the two germline ends. CDR1 and CDR2 (germline): MNHNS, SASEGT. This CDR3 has 15 residues. Here the CDR3 reads CASSERVGSTDTQYF. CDR3 nucleotide sequence: TGTGCCAGCAGTGAAAGGGTAGGATCCACAGATACGCAGTATTTT.

The chain combines TRBV7-2 with TRBJ2-5, with 7 bases identical to TRBD1. V was pared by 2 bases and J by 4 bases, with 7 bases of the junction left unmatched. The germline gives CDR1 SGHTA, CDR2 FQGNSA. The CDR3 consists of 15 residues. The CDR3 nucleotides are TGTGCCAGCAGCTTAACATTTCCAGGGGGAGAGACCCAGTACTTC. Translating it yields CASSLTFPGGETQYF.

About this clone: The identical CDR3 is also encoded by other nucleotide sequences in the sample. The V and J genes are TRBV10-3 and TRBJ2-1; 7 bases map to TRBD2. V was pared by 4 bases and J by 0 bases, with 3 bases of the junction left unmatched. The CDR3 totals 15 residues. Germline values: CDR1 ENHRY, CDR2 SYGVKD. CDR3 residues: CAISVGGSSYNEQFF. The CDR3 DNA is TGTGCCATCAGTGTAGGCGGGAGCTCCTACAATGAGCAGTTCTTC.

J is TRBJ2-1 and V is TRBV19, with 10 bases lining up with TRBD2. This CDR3 contains 16 residues. With 4 bases clipped from V and 7 bases from J, the junction kept 10 bases outside the gene matches. The germline CDR1 and CDR2 sequences are LNHDA and SQIVND (reference sequence). CDR3 amino acids: CASSTYPSGSSNEQFF. CDR3 bases: TGTGCCAGTAGTACCTACCCTAGCGGGAGTAGTAATGAGCAGTTCTTC.

This clone was counted a few times. The chain couples TRBV4-1 to TRBJ1-4; TRBD1 might be the D (5 bases). Per germline, CDR1 MGHRA and CDR2 YSYEKL. V lost 3 bases and J lost 7, with 12 bases in between. The CDR3 covers 14 residues. As DNA, the CDR3 is TGCGCCAGCAGCCAGGACACAGTTCGTGAAAAACTGTTTTTT. Protein: CASSQDTVREKLFF.

The rearrangement joins TRBV4-2 to TRBJ1-1; D ambiguous. Looked up from germline, CDR1 is LGHNA and CDR2 is YNFKEQ. The CDR3 loop spans 16 amino acids. The V gene lost 0 bases and the J gene lost 2 bases, with 13 bases spanning the gap. This chain's CDR3 is CASSQESAATNTEAFF. The CDR3 nucleotides are TGTGCCAGCAGCCAAGAATCGGCGGCCACCAACACTGAAGCTTTCTTT.

V and J are TRBV19 and TRBJ1-2; no clear D gene. Trimming removed 5 bases from V and 7 bases from J, with 14 bases in between. Germline assignment: CDR1 LNHDA and CDR2 SQIVND (reference sequence). The length of the CDR3 is 13 residues. The CDR3 coding sequence is TGTGCCAGTAGTTTGACCAGTCCGGGTGGCTACACCTTC. Translated, it gives CASSLTSPGGYTF. The entire variable domain, with the rest obtained from reference TRBV19 and TRBJ1-2, is as follows: DGGITQSPKYLFRKEGQNVTLSCEQNLNHDAMYWYRQDPGQGLRLIYYSQIVNDFQKGDIAEGYSVSREKKESFPLTVTSAQKNPTAFYLCASSLTSPGGYTFGSGTRLTVV.

Written as DNA, the CDR3 is TGTGCCAGCAGCTTAGACAGGGCGCTGGTCAATGAGCAGTTCTTC. This codes for CASSLDRALVNEQFF. The genes are TRBV7-9 and TRBJ2-1, with a possible D match to TRBD1 (6 bases). Germline-derived CDR1 and CDR2 are SEHNR and FQNEAQ (reference sequence). Trimming removed 1 base at V and 6 bases at J, with 13 bases between. This CDR3 contains 15 residues.

The V and J genes are TRBV7-9 and TRBJ2-7; TRBD1 matches at 11 bases. V trimming: 5 bases; J trimming: 3 bases; junction bases outside the gene matches: 9. Per germline, CDR1 SEHNR and CDR2 FQNEAQ (reference sequence). The CDR3 totals 16 residues. The CDR3 coding sequence is TGTGCCAGCAGCCCGAACCGGGACAGGGGGAGCTACGAGCAGTACTTC. This gives the protein CASSPNRDRGSYEQYF.

The chain links TRBV28 to TRBJ2-1; 11 bases fit TRBD2. Germline lookup yields CDR1 MDHEN and CDR2 SYDVKM. V lost 6 bases to trimming and J lost 8 bases; unmatched junction nucleotides: 15. The length of the CDR3 is 17 residues. The CDR3 coding sequence is TGTGCCAGCAGCCCCCTTTTTGGTAGCGGGAGGGACGATGAGCAGTTCTTC. This encodes CASSPLFGSGRDDEQFF.

V gene TRBV9 combines with J gene TRBJ2-5; D is uncertain. Trimming removed 0 bases from V and 5 bases from J, with 17 bases in between. Germline CDR1 is SGDLS and CDR2 is YYNGEE. The CDR3 extends over 16 amino acids. Here the CDR3 DNA reads TGTGCCAGCAGCGTAGGGGCCGCGGTTGGCTTCGAGACCCAGTACTTC. This translates into CASSVGAAVGFETQYF.

This clone appeared a few times. The rearrangement links TRBV27 to TRBJ1-2; D gene ambiguous. Trimming pared 5 bases from V and 5 bases from J, leaving 18 bases between. Germline lookup yields CDR1 MNHEY and CDR2 SMNVEV (reference sequence). The CDR3 length is 15 residues. The CDR3 sequence is CASSPRHGSWYGYTF. DNA for the CDR3: TGTGCCAGCAGTCCAAGACACGGCTCCTGGTATGGCTACACCTTC.

The V and J genes are TRBV6-5 and TRBJ1-2; D is ambiguous. With 2 bases removed from V and 4 bases from J, the gap between germline ends came to 11 bases. The CDR3 runs 14 residues. Germline V gives CDR1 MNHEY, CDR2 SVGAGI. The CDR3 sequence: CASSYGASRYGYTF. In DNA form, the CDR3 reads TGTGCCAGCAGTTACGGTGCCAGTCGCTATGGCTACACCTTC.

This clone was picked up one time. V gene TRBV7-3 combines with J gene TRBJ2-1; 11 bases are shared with TRBD2. The CDR3 extends over 17 amino acids. Germline V gives CDR1 SGHTA, CDR2 FQGTGA. V dropped 0 bases and J dropped 6; count of bases not matched to a gene: 7. The DNA of the CDR3 is TGTGCCAGCAGCTTAACGGGGAGGACTAGCGGGCTCAATGAGCAGTTCTTC. Amino acids: CASSLTGRTSGLNEQFF.